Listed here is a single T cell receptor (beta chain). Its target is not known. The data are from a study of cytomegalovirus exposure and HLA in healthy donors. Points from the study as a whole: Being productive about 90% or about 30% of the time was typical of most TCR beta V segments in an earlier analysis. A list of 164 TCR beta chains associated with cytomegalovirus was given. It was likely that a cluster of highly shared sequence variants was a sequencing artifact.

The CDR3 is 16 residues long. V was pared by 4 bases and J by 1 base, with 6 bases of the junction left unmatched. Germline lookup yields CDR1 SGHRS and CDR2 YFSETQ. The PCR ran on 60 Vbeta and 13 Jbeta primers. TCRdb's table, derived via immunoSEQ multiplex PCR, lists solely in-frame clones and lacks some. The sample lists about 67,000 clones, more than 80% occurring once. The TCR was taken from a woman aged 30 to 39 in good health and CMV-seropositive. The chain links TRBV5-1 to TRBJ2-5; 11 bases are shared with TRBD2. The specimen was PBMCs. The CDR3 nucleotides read TGCGCCAGCAGCCATGGACTAGCGGGTTTCCAAGAGACCCAGTACTTC. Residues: CASSHGLAGFQETQYF.